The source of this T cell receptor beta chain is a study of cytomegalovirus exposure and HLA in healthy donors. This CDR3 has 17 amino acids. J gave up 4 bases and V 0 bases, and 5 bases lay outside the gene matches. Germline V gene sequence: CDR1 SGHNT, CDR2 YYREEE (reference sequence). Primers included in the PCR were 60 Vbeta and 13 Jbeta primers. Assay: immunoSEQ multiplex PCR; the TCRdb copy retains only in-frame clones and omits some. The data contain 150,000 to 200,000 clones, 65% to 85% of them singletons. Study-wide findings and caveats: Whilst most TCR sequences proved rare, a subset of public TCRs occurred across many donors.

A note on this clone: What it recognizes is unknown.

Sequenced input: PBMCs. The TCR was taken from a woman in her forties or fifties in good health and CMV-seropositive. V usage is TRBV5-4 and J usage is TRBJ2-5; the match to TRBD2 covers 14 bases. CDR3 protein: CASSLGTSGGRGETQYF. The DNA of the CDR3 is TGTGCCAGCAGCTTGGGGACTAGCGGGGGGAGGGGAGAGACCCAGTACTTC.